A selection of T cell receptor beta chains follows, all from one sample in a study of shared clonotypes between healthy human individuals. Data came from immunoSEQ multiplex PCR; TCRdb stores just in-frame clones and leaves some out. This table has under 1,900,000 clones, about 98.5% appearing once. The specimen was naive CD4+ T cells sorted from blood. These receptor sequences come from a man in his thirties or forties in good health. Each CDR3 is given with its conserved first and last residue. The D gene is left open where the match is weak. Clone size is not always given. Where it is, it says once, few, many or a class for expanded clones.

J | V | D | size | CDR3 | DNA
TRBJ2-7 | TRBV27 | . | once | CASSFLETLTYEQYF | TGTGCCAGCAGTTTCCTAGAGACTCTCACCTACGAGCAGTACTTC
TRBJ1-1 | TRBV9 | . | . | CASSAPRGSRVEAFF | TGTGCCAGCAGCGCCCCGCGAGGGAGTCGGGTAGAGGCTTTCTTT
TRBJ2-3 | TRBV5-6 | TRBD1 | once | CASSTYRGLTDTQYF | TGTGCCAGCAGCACGTACAGGGGCCTGACAGATACGCAGTATTTT
TRBJ2-7 | TRBV7-2 | TRBD2 | . | CASSLAGLAGGEQYF | TGTGCCAGCAGCTTAGCAGGACTAGCGGGAGGTGAGCAGTACTTC
TRBJ2-1 | TRBV29-1 | . | . | CSVERDSSYTEQFF | TGCAGCGTTGAGAGAGACAGCAGTTATACGGAGCAGTTCTTC
TRBJ1-5 | TRBV5-6 | . | . | CASSLCYPVVQPHQPQHF | TGTGCCAGCAGCTTGTGTTATCCGGTAGTGCAGCCACATCAGCCCCAGCATTTT
TRBJ2-2 | TRBV15 | TRBD1 | . | CATSKQGAANTGELFF | TGTGCCACCAGCAAACAGGGGGCAGCGAACACCGGGGAGCTGTTTTTT
TRBJ2-5 | TRBV7-8 | TRBD1 | . | CASSSRASTGGLETQYF | TGTGCCAGCAGCTCCCGAGCCTCGACAGGGGGCTTAGAGACCCAGTACTTC
TRBJ2-7 | TRBV19 | . | . | CASSRASGHLDEQYF | TGTGCCAGTAGTAGGGCCTCGGGCCACCTCGACGAGCAGTACTTC
TRBJ2-2 | TRBV6-1 | . | . | CASSEPGTFAFTGELFF | TGTGCCAGCAGTGAGCCGGGGACCTTCGCCTTCACCGGGGAGCTGTTTTTT
TRBJ1-1 | TRBV9 | . | . | CASSVGNDGGNTEAFF | TGTGCCAGCAGCGTAGGTAATGATGGAGGGAACACTGAAGCTTTCTTT
TRBJ2-1 | TRBV9 | TRBD2 | once | CASSPGLAGAHNEQFF | TGTGCCAGCAGCCCCGGACTAGCGGGAGCCCACAATGAGCAGTTCTTC
TRBJ2-7 | TRBV7-9 | . | once | CASSSGTYSYEQYF | TGTGCCAGCAGCTCCGGGACTTACTCCTACGAGCAGTACTTC
TRBJ2-2 | TRBV7-3 | . | . | CASSLAGGRTGELFF | TGTGCCAGCAGCTTAGCTGGAGGGAGGACCGGGGAGCTGTTTTTT
TRBJ2-1 | TRBV5-1 | TRBD2 | . | CASSLVAGTYNEQFF | TGCGCCAGCAGCTTGGTAGCGGGAACTTACAATGAGCAGTTCTTC
TRBJ2-5 | TRBV29-1 | . | . | CSVVRGQETQYF | TGCAGCGTTGTCAGGGGCCAAGAGACCCAGTACTTC
TRBJ2-7 | TRBV27 | . | . | CASRNSDFHEQYF | TGTGCCAGCAGGAACAGTGATTTCCACGAGCAGTACTTC
TRBJ2-7 | TRBV4-1 | TRBD2 | . | CASSQGGDYGPAYEQYF | TGCGCCAGCAGCCAAGGGGGGGACTACGGACCCGCCTACGAGCAGTACTTC
TRBJ2-2 | TRBV18 | TRBD1 | . | CASSRQGPGELFF | TGTGCCAGCTCACGACAGGGGCCCGGGGAGCTGTTTTTT
TRBJ2-1 | TRBV7-9 | TRBD2 | . | CASSSGLAGNYEQFF | TGTGCCAGCAGCTCGGGACTAGCGGGGAATTATGAGCAGTTCTTC
TRBJ1-3 | TRBV7-2 | . | . | CASSSIQGPGNTIYF | TGTGCCAGCAGCTCGATACAGGGTCCTGGAAACACCATATATTTT
TRBJ1-5 | TRBV6-1 | . | . | CGAGLLSNQPQHF | TGTGGGGCAGGGTTACTTAGCAATCAGCCCCAGCATTTT
TRBJ1-1 | TRBV9 | . | . | CASSPANMNTEAFF | TGTGCCAGCAGCCCCGCTAACATGAACACTGAAGCTTTCTTT
TRBJ2-7 | TRBV25-1 | TRBD1 | . | CASSGGTARTRGQYF | TGTGCCAGCAGTGGTGGGACAGCTAGGACCCGCGGGCAGTACTTC
TRBJ1-5 | TRBV14 | . | . | CASSQDLGQPQHF | TGTGCCAGCAGCCAAGATCTCGGGCAGCCCCAGCATTTT
TRBJ1-4 | TRBV5-1 | . | . | CASSLEPRQTNEKLFF | TGCGCCAGCAGCTTGGAACCGAGGCAGACTAATGAAAAACTGTTTTTT
TRBJ2-1 | TRBV12-5 | TRBD2 | . | CASGLVLAGEQFF | TGTGCTAGTGGTTTGGTACTAGCGGGTGAGCAGTTCTTC
TRBJ2-7 | TRBV27 | . | . | CASSLSSRGIEQYF | TGTGCCAGCAGTTTATCGAGCAGGGGCATCGAGCAGTACTTC
TRBJ2-3 | TRBV7-2 | . | . | CASSVVPNFMQYF | TGTGCCAGCTCGGTAGTCCCGAATTTTATGCAGTATTTT
TRBJ2-7 | TRBV5-4 | TRBD2 | . | CASSLTSGRGEQYF | TGTGCCAGCAGCCTGACTAGCGGGAGAGGCGAGCAGTACTTC
TRBJ2-3 | TRBV6-1 | TRBD2 | . | CAILLATSTDTQYF | TGTGCCATCCTACTAGCGACTAGCACAGATACGCAGTATTTT
TRBJ2-1 | TRBV5-1 | . | . | CASSLDNSYNEQFF | TGCGCCAGCAGCTTGGACAACTCCTACAATGAGCAGTTCTTC
TRBJ2-1 | TRBV18 | . | . | CASSPRVAQFF | TGTGCCAGCTCACCACGGGTTGCCCAGTTCTTC
TRBJ1-1 | TRBV11-2 | . | . | CASSLMANPAGLLF | TGTGCCAGCAGCTTAATGGCCAACCCTGCGGGCCTCCTTTTT
TRBJ2-2 | TRBV6-1 | . | . | CASSESLGGGKAGELFF | TGTGCCAGCAGTGAATCCCTAGGAGGGGGAAAGGCCGGGGAGCTGTTTTTT
TRBJ2-1 | TRBV7-9 | TRBD1 | . | CASSNRGGNEQFF | TGTGCCAGCAGCAACAGGGGTGGCAATGAGCAGTTCTTC
TRBJ2-2 | TRBV5-1 | . | . | CASSSTVLNPAGELFF | TGCGCCAGCAGCTCGACAGTCCTAAACCCCGCCGGGGAGCTGTTTTTT
TRBJ2-3 | TRBV28 | . | . | CASSLPGHISLGEYF | TGTGCCAGCAGTTTGCCGGGACATATCAGCTTAGGGGAGTATTTT
TRBJ2-7 | TRBV7-2 | . | . | CASSLGRNYEQYF | TGTGCCAGCAGCTTAGGGAGAAACTACGAGCAGTACTTC
TRBJ1-5 | TRBV2 | TRBD1 | once | CASRGDRGLQPQHF | TGTGCCAGCAGGGGGGACAGGGGCTTGCAGCCCCAGCATTTT
TRBJ1-1 | TRBV18 | TRBD1 | . | CASSPFDRVIAEAFF | TGTGCCAGCTCACCCTTTGACAGGGTGATAGCTGAAGCTTTCTTT
TRBJ1-1 | TRBV2 | . | . | CASSNRGFSNEAFF | TGTGCCAGCAGTAATAGGGGGTTCTCCAATGAAGCTTTCTTT
TRBJ1-4 | TRBV6-6 | . | . | CASSEGHLFF | TGTGCCAGCTCCGAGGGTCACCTGTTTTTT
TRBJ2-3 | TRBV7-2 | . | . | CASSLEVAEDTQYF | TGTGCCAGCAGCTTAGAGGTCGCCGAAGATACGCAGTATTTT
TRBJ2-2 | TRBV6-1 | . | . | CASRGSFAGELFF | TGTGCCAGCAGGGGGTCGTTCGCCGGGGAGCTGTTTTTT